This entry lists 28 T cell receptor beta chains sequenced from one sample in a study of technical replicates of blood from a few donors. Libraries were prepared by immunoSEQ multiplex PCR; TCRdb keeps only in-frame clonotypes and omits some of them. Of 75,000 to 100,000 clones listed, approximately 96% are singletons. Sequencing input: T cells isolated from PBMCs. The receptors here all came from a human donor in good health.

V is TRBV15 and J is TRBJ1-1, with 8 bases identical to TRBD1. The germline V gene has CDR1 LNHNV and CDR2 YYDKDF (reference sequence). The ends lost 5 bases at V and 0 bases at J; junction bases unmatched: 14. The CDR3 has 18 amino acids. DNA of the CDR3: TGTGCCACCAGCGTAAACAGGGGGGCCGGGTTGATGAACACTGAAGCTTTCTTT. As protein: CATSVNRGAGLMNTEAFF.

Only a few counts were recorded for this clone. The CDR3 DNA reads as TGTGCCAGCAGCCTAATAGCGGGAGGGGGAAAAAATGAGCAGTTCTTC. As protein: CASSLIAGGGKNEQFF. The chain uses TRBV7-2 and TRBJ2-1; 11 bases are a match to TRBD2. This CDR3 has 16 amino acids. V dropped 5 bases and J dropped 7; count of bases not matched to a gene: 10. CDR1 and CDR2 from the germline V gene are SGHTA and FQGNSA.

The chain is built from TRBV7-8 and TRBJ2-2; D call uncertain. The V end lost 5 bases, the J end lost 7 bases, and 14 bases lay between the germline ends. CDR3 length: 14 amino acids. Germline V gene sequence: CDR1 SGHVS, CDR2 FQNEAQ. The CDR3 spells CASSRSAVYGELFF. The DNA for the CDR3 is TGTGCCAGCAGCCGAAGTGCCGTCTACGGGGAGCTGTTTTTT.

V gene TRBV28 combines with J gene TRBJ2-3, with D hard to call. The CDR3 has 13 residues. Deletions cut 2 bases from V and 3 bases from J, with 6 bases between. From germline, CDR1 is MDHEN and CDR2 SYDVKM. CDR3 bases: TGTGCCAGCAGTTTAAGAGGAACAGATACGCAGTATTTT. It specifies CASSLRGTDTQYF.

The CDR3 is CASGTGLYEQYF. The CDR3 coding sequence is TGTGCCAGCGGGACAGGACTCTACGAGCAGTACTTC. The rearrangement uses TRBV6-6 and TRBJ2-7; 8 bases fit TRBD1. CDR3 length: 12 amino acids. V gave up 8 bases and J gave up 3 bases; unmatched junction bases: 3. Germline CDR1 is MNHNY and CDR2 is SVGAGI (reference sequence).

This chain uses TRBV27 with TRBJ2-7; the D gene is possibly TRBD1 (6 bases). This CDR3 comprises 15 residues. V was pared by 4 bases and J by 2 bases, with 15 bases between. The germline gives CDR1 MNHEY, CDR2 SMNVEV (reference sequence). CDR3 nucleotide sequence: TGTGCCAGCAGTTGGAATCAGGGGAACCCCTACGAGCAGTACTTC. This gives the protein CASSWNQGNPYEQYF.

This clone was counted a single time. The rearrangement joins TRBV4-1 to TRBJ1-1; D remains unclear. Trimming removed 0 bases at V and 3 bases at J, with 11 bases between. The CDR3 spans 15 residues. From germline, CDR1 is MGHRA and CDR2 YSYEKL. CDR3 DNA: TGCGCCAGCAGCCAAGAAAGAGAGGTCGACACTGAAGCTTTCTTT. Translation: CASSQEREVDTEAFF.

This clone came up a few times. V and J are TRBV29-1 and TRBJ1-5, with D possibly matching TRBD1 (6 bases). The germline V and J ends were trimmed by 5 bases and 5 bases, with 16 bases remaining between them. This CDR3 is built from 14 residues. CDR1 and CDR2 from the germline V gene are SQVTM and ANQGSEA. CDR3 sequence reads: CSVRPTGIDQPQHF. DNA of the CDR3: TGCAGCGTTCGCCCCACAGGGATCGATCAGCCCCAGCATTTT.

On this clone itself: Other DNA variants within this sample encode the same CDR3. This rearrangement joins TRBV7-9 to TRBJ1-4; 9 bases map to TRBD1. V shed 4 bases, J shed 5 bases, and the junction held 2 bases outside the gene matches. CDR3 length: 14 residues. Germline V gene sequence: CDR1 SEHNR, CDR2 FQNEAQ (reference sequence). CDR3 nucleotide sequence: TGTGCCAGCAGCTCAGGACAGGGGAATGAAAAACTGTTTTTT. This encodes CASSSGQGNEKLFF.

The rearrangement uses TRBV18 and TRBJ1-2; D not resolved. The CDR3 has 14 amino acids. Per the germline V gene, CDR1 is KGHSH and CDR2 is LQKENI. Trimming removed 3 bases at V and 6 bases at J, with 14 bases between. CDR3 sequence: CASSPFHSVDGYTF. As DNA, the CDR3 is TGTGCCAGCTCACCTTTTCATAGCGTGGATGGCTACACCTTC.

This clone was observed a single time. The chain has TRBV7-2 and TRBJ2-7; 7 bases line up with TRBD2. Unmatched junction bases numbered 6, after V lost 1 base and J lost 0 bases. The CDR3 runs to 16 residues. CDR1 SGHTA and CDR2 FQGNSA come from the germline V gene. The CDR3 DNA is TGTGCCAGCAGCTTAGGTAACGGGGGGAGCTCCTACGAGCAGTACTTC. This gives the protein CASSLGNGGSSYEQYF. The full variable domain, its missing parts supplied by reference TRBV7-2 and TRBJ2-7, is GAGVSQSPSNKVTEKGKDVELRCDPISGHTALYWYRQSLGQGLEFLIYFQGNSAPDKSGLPSDRFSAERTGGSVSTLTIQRTQQEDSAVYLCASSLGNGGSSYEQYFGPGTRLTVT.

The genes are TRBV27 and TRBJ2-4, with D possibly TRBD1 on 5 matching bases. Trimming removed 0 bases from V and 5 bases from J, with 17 bases in between. Germline assignment: CDR1 MNHEY and CDR2 SMNVEV (reference sequence). The length of the CDR3 is 17 residues. The chain's CDR3 is CASSLSGRAAWENIQYF. The CDR3, as DNA: TGTGCCAGCAGTTTATCGGGCAGGGCTGCTTGGGAAAACATTCAGTACTTC.

V and J are TRBV28 and TRBJ1-2, with 8 nucleotides matching TRBD1. CDR1 and CDR2 from the germline V gene are MDHEN and SYDVKM. Losses at the gene ends were 5 bases for V and 8 bases for J; bases not matched to a gene: 7. There are 13 residues in the CDR3. The CDR3 is CASSTGTGRGYTF. CDR3 DNA: TGTGCCAGCAGTACCGGGACAGGAAGAGGCTACACCTTC.

The chain employs TRBV2 and TRBJ2-7, with 10 bases aligning to TRBD2. With V trimmed by 10 bases and J by 3 bases, 6 bases remained unmatched. CDR3 length equals 13 residues. CDR1 and CDR2 from the germline V gene are SNHLY and FYNNEI. CDR3 nucleotides: TGTGCCAACAGAAAGCGGGAGGGCTACGAGCAGTACTTC. The encoded protein is CANRKREGYEQYF.

The rearrangement links TRBV5-1 to TRBJ2-3; 11 bases fit TRBD2. Trimming at V came to 4 bases and at J to 7 bases, leaving 8 bases not matched to a gene. The CDR3 covers 15 residues. Germline V CDR1 and CDR2: SGHRS, YFSETQ. Here the CDR3 DNA reads TGCGCCAGCAGCCTAACTAGCGGGAGTCTACATACGCAGTATTTT. Protein sequence: CASSLTSGSLHTQYF.

The rearrangement joins TRBV4-3 to TRBJ2-7; perhaps TRBD1 as D (7 bases). This CDR3 region has 17 residues. Germline V gives CDR1 LGHNA, CDR2 YSLEER. The V end lost 0 bases, the J end lost 3 bases, and 18 bases lay between the germline ends. The CDR3 bases are TGCGCCAGCAGCCAAGAGCCAGGAGGGGGCAAACTCTACGAGCAGTACTTC. It encodes CASSQEPGGGKLYEQYF.

The chain uses TRBV4-1 and TRBJ2-2, with 8 bases aligning to TRBD1. Trimming cost V 4 bases and J 4 bases; bases outside gene matches: 11. CDR3 length equals 17 residues. From germline, CDR1 is MGHRA and CDR2 YSYEKL. As DNA, the CDR3 is TGCGCCAGCAGCCTGAAACCGGGACAGGAGGTCACCGGGGAGCTGTTTTTT. Translation: CASSLKPGQEVTGELFF.

The chain is built from TRBV28 and TRBJ2-3; 15 positions match TRBD2. Germline loops: CDR1 MDHEN, CDR2 SYDVKM. CDR3 size: 20 residues. V lost 4 bases, J lost 5 bases, and 16 bases stayed unmatched. DNA of the CDR3: TGTGCCAGCAGTTCCACTTGGACTAGCGGGAGGGCCCTAGGTCGAGATACGCAGTATTTT. Its protein is CASSSTWTSGRALGRDTQYF.

The chain employs TRBV27 and TRBJ2-1; 9 nucleotides match TRBD2. This CDR3 region has 16 residues. V shed 3 bases, J shed 6 bases, and the junction held 9 bases outside the gene matches. Germline V lookup: CDR1 MNHEY, CDR2 SMNVEV (reference sequence). For the CDR3, the DNA is TGTGCCAGCAGTTTGTCCCTTGCGGGAGGGGTCAATGAGCAGTTCTTC. Protein sequence: CASSLSLAGGVNEQFF.

Here the CDR3 DNA reads TGCGCCAGCAGTCAATCCCGGGGGGGAAACACCATATATTTT. Protein sequence: CASSQSRGGNTIYF. J is TRBJ1-3 and V is TRBV23-1, with D tentatively TRBD1 (5 bases). TRBV23-1 carries the ORF label, with uncertain function. Trimming shortened V by 0 bases and J by 4 bases, and 7 bases separated the two germline ends. The CDR3 covers 14 residues.

V is TRBV2 and J is TRBJ2-3; D perhaps matches TRBD2 (6 bases). The V gene lost 4 bases and the J gene lost 0 bases, with 8 bases spanning the gap. The CDR3 is made up of 14 amino acids. Per germline, CDR1 SNHLY and CDR2 FYNNEI. CDR3 in DNA: TGTGCCAGCAGTGTCGGGGGTAGCACAGATACGCAGTATTTT. It encodes CASSVGGSTDTQYF.

The chain couples TRBV5-6 to TRBJ2-2, with a weak D call TRBD2 (7 bases). Germline V gene sequence: CDR1 SGHDT, CDR2 YYEEEE. V lost 2 bases and J lost 5, with 13 bases in between. The CDR3 runs to 15 residues. The CDR3 bases are TGTGCCAGCAGCTTAACACGGGGGGCTACCGGGGAGCTGTTTTTT. It yields the protein CASSLTRGATGELFF.

This clone was recorded only once. The CDR3 coding sequence is TGCGCCAGCGGTGTGGCAGGGTCCTACGAGCAGTACTTC. Translating it yields CASGVAGSYEQYF. The chain couples TRBV5-1 to TRBJ2-7; TRBD1 might be the D (5 bases). The CDR3 sequence is 13 residues long. Germline loops: CDR1 SGHRS, CDR2 YFSETQ. Trimming left V 7 bases short and J 1 base short, with 12 bases between.

The chain employs TRBV9 and TRBJ2-2; the D is unclear. The CDR3 covers 13 residues. V shed 4 bases and J shed 1 base, with 5 bases lying between them. CDR1 and CDR2 (germline): SGDLS, YYNGEE. The CDR3 is CASSILNTGELFF. In DNA, the CDR3 is TGTGCCAGCAGCATCCTGAACACCGGGGAGCTGTTTTTT.

This chain joins TRBV6-5 and TRBJ2-7, with a possible D match to TRBD2 (6 bases). The germline V gene encodes CDR1 MNHEY and CDR2 SVGAGI. The V end was cut by 4 bases, the J end by 4 bases, with 20 bases between. The CDR3 is made up of 16 amino acids. Here the CDR3 DNA reads TGTGCCAGCAGTTGGGGGGTGGGGACTTACCTTTACGAGCAGTACTTC. Residues: CASSWGVGTYLYEQYF.

The chain is built from TRBV27 and TRBJ1-1, with TRBD1 matching 7 bases. Per the germline V gene, CDR1 is MNHEY and CDR2 is SMNVEV (reference sequence). The junction had 10 bases not matched to a gene; V was cut back by 6 bases and J by 0 bases. The CDR3 has 16 residues. CDR3 in DNA: TGTGCCAGCAGCCAAGAACAGGGGAACATGAACACTGAAGCTTTCTTT. Encoded protein: CASSQEQGNMNTEAFF.

DNA for the CDR3: TGTGCCATCAGTGAGTCCGGGGGGACCCAAGAGACCCAGTACTTC. Its protein product is CAISESGGTQETQYF. This chain connects TRBV10-3 to TRBJ2-5, with 7 bases matching TRBD2. The germline gives CDR1 ENHRY, CDR2 SYGVKD. The CDR3 has 15 amino acids. With 0 bases clipped from V and 1 base from J, the junction kept 2 bases outside the gene matches.

V gene TRBV6-5 combines with J gene TRBJ1-2; no clear D. The CDR3 covers 13 residues. Trimming removed 3 bases from V and 7 bases from J, with 12 bases in between. From germline, CDR1 is MNHEY and CDR2 SVGAGI. The DNA for the CDR3 is TGTGCCAGCAGTTATGATGGGCTTCGTGGCTACACCTTC. Protein product: CASSYDGLRGYTF.